Here is one TCR beta chain with its context. This sample was included in a study of blood T cell repertoires in COVID-19. Turning to the study itself: Researchers got acute and convalescent COVID-19 samples from the United States, Italy and Spain.

Sequencing used immunoSEQ multiplex PCR; TCRdb keeps in-frame clones, though not all of them. The sample lists about 170,000 clones, 83% occurring once. CDR1 is MDHEN, CDR2 SYDVKM, per germline. Germline trimming cut 8 bases from V and 3 bases from J; bases unmatched to any gene: 10. This CDR3 is built from 15 residues. This sequence was found in a woman at least 80 years old with acute or convalescent COVID-19. V gene TRBV28 combines with J gene TRBJ2-7; 10 bases line up with TRBD1. Sequencing was carried out using peripheral blood. The CDR3 protein is CASRAPRDRGYEQYF. As DNA, the CDR3 is TGTGCCAGCCGCGCGCCCCGGGACAGGGGCTACGAGCAGTACTTC.